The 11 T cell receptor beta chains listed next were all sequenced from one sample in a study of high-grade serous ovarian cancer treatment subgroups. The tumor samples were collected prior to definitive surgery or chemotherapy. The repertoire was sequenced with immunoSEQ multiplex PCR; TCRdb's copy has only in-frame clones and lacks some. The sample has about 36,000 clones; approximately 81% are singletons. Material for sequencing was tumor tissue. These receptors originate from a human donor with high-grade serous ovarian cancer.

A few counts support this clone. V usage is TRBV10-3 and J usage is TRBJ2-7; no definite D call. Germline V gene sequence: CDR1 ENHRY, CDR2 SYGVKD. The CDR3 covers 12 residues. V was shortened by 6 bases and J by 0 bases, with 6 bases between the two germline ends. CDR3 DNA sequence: TGTGCCATCAGCCGGAGCTCCTACGAGCAGTACTTC. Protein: CAISRSSYEQYF.

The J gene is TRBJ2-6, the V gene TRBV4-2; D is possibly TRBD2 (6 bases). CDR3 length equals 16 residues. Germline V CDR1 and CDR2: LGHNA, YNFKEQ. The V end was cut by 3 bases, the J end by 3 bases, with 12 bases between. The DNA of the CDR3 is TGTGCCAGCAGCCAGAAGACTAGAGGTGGGGCCAACGTCCTGACTTTC. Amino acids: CASSQKTRGGANVLTF.

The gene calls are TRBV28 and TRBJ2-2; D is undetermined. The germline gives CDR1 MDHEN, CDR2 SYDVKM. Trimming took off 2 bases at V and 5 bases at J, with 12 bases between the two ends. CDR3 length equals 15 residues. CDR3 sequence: CASSLEWPRTGELFF. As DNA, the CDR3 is TGTGCCAGCAGTTTAGAGTGGCCCAGAACCGGGGAGCTGTTTTTT.

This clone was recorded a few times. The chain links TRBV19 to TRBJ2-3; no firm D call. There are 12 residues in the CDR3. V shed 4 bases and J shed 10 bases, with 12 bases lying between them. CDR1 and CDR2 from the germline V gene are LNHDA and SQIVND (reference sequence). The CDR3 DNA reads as TGTGCCAGTAGTACCCGACATCAGGCGCAGTATTTT. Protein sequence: CASSTRHQAQYF.

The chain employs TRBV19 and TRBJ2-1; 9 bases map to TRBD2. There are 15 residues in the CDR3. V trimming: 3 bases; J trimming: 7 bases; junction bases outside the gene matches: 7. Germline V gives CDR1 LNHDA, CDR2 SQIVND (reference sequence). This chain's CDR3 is CASSMGSGRSNEQFF. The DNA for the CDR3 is TGTGCCAGTAGTATGGGTAGCGGGAGAAGTAATGAGCAGTTCTTC.

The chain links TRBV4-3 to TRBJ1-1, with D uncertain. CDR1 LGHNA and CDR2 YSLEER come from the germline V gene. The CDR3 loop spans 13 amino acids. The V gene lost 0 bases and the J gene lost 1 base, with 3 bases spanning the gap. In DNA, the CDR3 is TGCGCCAGCAGCCAAGATGGGAACACTGAAGCTTTCTTT. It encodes CASSQDGNTEAFF.

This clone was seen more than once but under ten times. For the CDR3, the DNA is TGTGCCAGCACTCAAGGGGGGGGCACTGAAGCTTTCTTT. Protein product: CASTQGGGTEAFF. This chain uses TRBV6-5 with TRBJ1-1; D possibly corresponds to TRBD1 (6 bases). This CDR3 is built from 13 residues. Trimming removed 7 bases at V and 4 bases at J, with 13 bases between. Germline V CDR1 and CDR2: MNHEY, SVGAGI.

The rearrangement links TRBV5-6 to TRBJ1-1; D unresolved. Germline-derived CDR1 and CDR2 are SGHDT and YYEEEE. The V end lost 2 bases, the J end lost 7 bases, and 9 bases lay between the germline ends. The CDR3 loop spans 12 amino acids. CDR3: CASSFPLGEAFF. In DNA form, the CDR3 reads TGTGCCAGCAGCTTCCCTCTTGGTGAAGCTTTCTTT.

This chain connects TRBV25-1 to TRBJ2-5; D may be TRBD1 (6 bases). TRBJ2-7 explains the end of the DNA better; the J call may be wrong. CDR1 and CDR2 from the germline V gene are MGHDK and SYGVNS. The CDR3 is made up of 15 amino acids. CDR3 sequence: CASSQGKEALYEQYF. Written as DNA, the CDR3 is TGTGCCAGCAGTCAGGGGAAGGAGGCCCTCTACGAGCAGTACTTC.

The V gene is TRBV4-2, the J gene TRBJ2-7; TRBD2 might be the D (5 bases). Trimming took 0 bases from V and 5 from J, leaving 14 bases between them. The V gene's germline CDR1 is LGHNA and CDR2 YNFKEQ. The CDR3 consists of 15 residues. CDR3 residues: CASSQDRVSSDEQYF. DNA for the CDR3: TGTGCCAGCAGCCAAGATCGAGTAAGTAGCGACGAGCAGTACTTC.

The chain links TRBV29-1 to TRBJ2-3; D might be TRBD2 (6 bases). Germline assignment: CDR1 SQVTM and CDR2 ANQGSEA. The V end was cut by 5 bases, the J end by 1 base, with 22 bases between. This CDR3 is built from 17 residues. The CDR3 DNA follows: TGCAGCGTTCAGAGCGGGTCAGGGCTAGCTGGCACAGATACGCAGTATTTT. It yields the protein CSVQSGSGLAGTDTQYF.